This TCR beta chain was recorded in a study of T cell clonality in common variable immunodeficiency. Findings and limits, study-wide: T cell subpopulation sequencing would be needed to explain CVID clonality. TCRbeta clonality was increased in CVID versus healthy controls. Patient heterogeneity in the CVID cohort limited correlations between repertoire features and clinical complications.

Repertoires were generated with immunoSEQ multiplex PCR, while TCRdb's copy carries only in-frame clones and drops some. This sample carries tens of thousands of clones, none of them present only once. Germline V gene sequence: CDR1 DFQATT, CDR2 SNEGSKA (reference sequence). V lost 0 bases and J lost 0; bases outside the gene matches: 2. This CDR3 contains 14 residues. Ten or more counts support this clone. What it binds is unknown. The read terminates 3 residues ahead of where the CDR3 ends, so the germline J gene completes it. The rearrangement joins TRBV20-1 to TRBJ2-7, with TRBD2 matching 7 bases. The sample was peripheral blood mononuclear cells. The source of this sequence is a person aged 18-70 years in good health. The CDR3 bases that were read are TGCAGTGCTAGAGAATGGGGGGGCTCCTACGAG. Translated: CSAREWGGSYE. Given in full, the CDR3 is CSAREWGGSYEQYF.